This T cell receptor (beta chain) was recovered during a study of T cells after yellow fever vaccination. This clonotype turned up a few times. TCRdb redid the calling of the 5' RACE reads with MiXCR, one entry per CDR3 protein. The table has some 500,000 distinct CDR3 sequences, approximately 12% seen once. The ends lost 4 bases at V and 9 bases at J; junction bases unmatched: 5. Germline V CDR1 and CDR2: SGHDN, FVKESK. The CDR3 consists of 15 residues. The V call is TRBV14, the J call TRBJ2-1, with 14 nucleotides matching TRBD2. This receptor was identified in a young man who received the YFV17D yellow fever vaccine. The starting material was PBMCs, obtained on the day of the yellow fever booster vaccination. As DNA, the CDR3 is TGTGCCAGCAGCCTTCTGACTAGCGGGAGGGGTGAGCAGTTCTTC. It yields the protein CASSLLTSGRGEQFF.